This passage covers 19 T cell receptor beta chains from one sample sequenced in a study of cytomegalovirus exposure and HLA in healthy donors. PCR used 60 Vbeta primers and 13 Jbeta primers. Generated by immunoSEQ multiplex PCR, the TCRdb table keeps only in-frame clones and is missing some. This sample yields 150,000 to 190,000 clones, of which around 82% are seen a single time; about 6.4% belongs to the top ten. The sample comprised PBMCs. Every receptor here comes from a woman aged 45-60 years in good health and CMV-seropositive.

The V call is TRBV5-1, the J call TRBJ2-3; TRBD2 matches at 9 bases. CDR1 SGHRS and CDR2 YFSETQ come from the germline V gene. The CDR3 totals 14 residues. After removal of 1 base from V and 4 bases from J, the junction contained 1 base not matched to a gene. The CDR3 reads CASSLSGGSDTQYF. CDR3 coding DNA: TGCGCCAGCAGCTTGAGCGGGGGGTCAGATACGCAGTATTTT. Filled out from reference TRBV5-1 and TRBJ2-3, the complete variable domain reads KAGVTQTPRYLIKTRGQQVTLSCSPISGHRSVSWYQQTPGQGLQFLFEYFSETQRNKGNFPGRFSGRQFSNSRSEMNVSTLELGDSALYLCASSLSGGSDTQYFGPGTRLTVL.

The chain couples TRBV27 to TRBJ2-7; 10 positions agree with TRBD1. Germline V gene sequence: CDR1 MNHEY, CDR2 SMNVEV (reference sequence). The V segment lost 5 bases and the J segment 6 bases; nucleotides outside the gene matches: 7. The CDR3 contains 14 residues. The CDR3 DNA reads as TGTGCCAGCAGTCCCAGACAGGGGGCACTCGAGCAGTACTTC. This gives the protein CASSPRQGALEQYF.

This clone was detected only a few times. The CDR3 protein is CASSFTGGIFYEQYF. CDR3 nucleotide sequence: TGTGCCAGCAGCTTTACAGGGGGGATTTTCTACGAGCAGTACTTC. This rearrangement joins TRBV7-2 to TRBJ2-7; 8 bases map to TRBD1. V shed 3 bases and J 3 bases; nucleotides not matched to a gene: 7. From germline, CDR1 is SGHTA and CDR2 FQGNSA. The CDR3 has 15 amino acids.

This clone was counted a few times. The CDR3 is CASSLGPRGQFF. The DNA of the CDR3 is TGTGCCAGCAGCTTGGGGCCACGGGGGCAGTTCTTC. V gene TRBV5-4 combines with J gene TRBJ2-1; tentative D call: TRBD2 (5 bases). This CDR3 contains 12 residues. Germline values: CDR1 SGHNT, CDR2 YYREEE (reference sequence). Trimming stripped 0 bases from V and 12 bases from J, with 10 bases between.

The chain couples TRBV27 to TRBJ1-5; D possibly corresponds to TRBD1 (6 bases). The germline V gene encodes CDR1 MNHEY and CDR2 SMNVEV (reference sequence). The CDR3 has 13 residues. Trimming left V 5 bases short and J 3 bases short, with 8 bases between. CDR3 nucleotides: TGTGCCAGCAGTAAGGGGGTCAATCAGCCCCAGCATTTT. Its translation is CASSKGVNQPQHF.

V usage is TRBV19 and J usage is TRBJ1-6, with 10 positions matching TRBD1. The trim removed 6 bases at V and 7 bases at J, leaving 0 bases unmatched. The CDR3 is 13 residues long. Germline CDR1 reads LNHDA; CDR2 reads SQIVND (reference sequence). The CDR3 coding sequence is TGTGCCAGTAGGGACAGGGGGAATTCACCCCTCCACTTT. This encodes CASRDRGNSPLHF. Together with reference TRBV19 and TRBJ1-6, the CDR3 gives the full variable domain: DGGITQSPKYLFRKEGQNVTLSCEQNLNHDAMYWYRQDPGQGLRLIYYSQIVNDFQKGDIAEGYSVSREKKESFPLTVTSAQKNPTAFYLCASRDRGNSPLHFGNGTRLTVT.

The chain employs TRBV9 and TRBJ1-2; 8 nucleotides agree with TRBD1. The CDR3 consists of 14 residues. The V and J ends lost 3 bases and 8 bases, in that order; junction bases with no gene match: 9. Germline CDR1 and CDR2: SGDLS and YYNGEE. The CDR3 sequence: CASSGEGQAAGYTF. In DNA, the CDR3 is TGTGCCAGCAGCGGGGAGGGACAGGCGGCCGGCTACACCTTC.

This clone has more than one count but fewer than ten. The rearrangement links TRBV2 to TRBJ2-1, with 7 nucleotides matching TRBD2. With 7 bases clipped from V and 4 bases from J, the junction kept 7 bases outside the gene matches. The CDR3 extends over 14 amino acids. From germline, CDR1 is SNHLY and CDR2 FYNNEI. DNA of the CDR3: TGTGCCAGCAAAGCAGCGGGAAGATACAATGAGCAGTTCTTC. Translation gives CASKAAGRYNEQFF.

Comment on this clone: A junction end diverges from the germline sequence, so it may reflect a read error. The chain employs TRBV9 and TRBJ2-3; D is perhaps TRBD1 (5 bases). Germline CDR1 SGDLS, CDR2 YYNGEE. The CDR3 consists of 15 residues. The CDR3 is CVSSQTQTQADTQYF. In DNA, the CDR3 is TGTGTCAGCAGCCAAACCCAGACACAGGCAGATACGCAGTATTTT.

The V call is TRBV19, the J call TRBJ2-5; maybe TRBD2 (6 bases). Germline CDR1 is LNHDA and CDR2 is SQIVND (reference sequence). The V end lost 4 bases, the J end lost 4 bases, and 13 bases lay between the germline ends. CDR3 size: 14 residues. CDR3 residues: CASSTGTLGETQYF. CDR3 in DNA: TGTGCCAGTAGTACCGGGACTTTGGGAGAGACCCAGTACTTC.

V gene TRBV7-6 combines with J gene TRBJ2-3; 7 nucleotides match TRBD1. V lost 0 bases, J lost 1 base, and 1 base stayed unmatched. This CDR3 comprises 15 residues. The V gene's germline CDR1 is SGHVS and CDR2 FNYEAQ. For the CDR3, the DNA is TGTGCCAGCAGCTTAGCCGGACAGGGCACAGATACGCAGTATTTT. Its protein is CASSLAGQGTDTQYF.

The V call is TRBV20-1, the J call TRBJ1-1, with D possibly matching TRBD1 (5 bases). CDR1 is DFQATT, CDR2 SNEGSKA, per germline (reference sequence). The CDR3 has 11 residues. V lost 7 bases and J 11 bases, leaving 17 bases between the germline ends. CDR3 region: CSVVRGPSAFF. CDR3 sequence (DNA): TGCAGTGTGGTAAGGGGCCCTTCGGCTTTCTTT.

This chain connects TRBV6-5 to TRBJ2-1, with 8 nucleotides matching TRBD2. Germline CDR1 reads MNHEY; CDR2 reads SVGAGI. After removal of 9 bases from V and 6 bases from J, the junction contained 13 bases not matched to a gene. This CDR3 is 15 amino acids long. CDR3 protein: CASSRGARVGNEQFF. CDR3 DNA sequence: TGTGCCAGTTCGCGGGGGGCTAGAGTGGGCAATGAGCAGTTCTTC.

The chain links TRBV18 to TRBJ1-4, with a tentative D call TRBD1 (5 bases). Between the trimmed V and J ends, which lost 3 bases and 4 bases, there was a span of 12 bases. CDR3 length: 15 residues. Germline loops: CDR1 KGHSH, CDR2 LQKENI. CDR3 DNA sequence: TGTGCCAGCTCACCGTATCAAGACAGTAATGAAAAACTGTTTTTT. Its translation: CASSPYQDSNEKLFF. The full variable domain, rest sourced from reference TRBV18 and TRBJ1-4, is NAGVMQNPRHLVRRRGQEARLRCSPMKGHSHVYWYRQLPEEGLKFMVYLQKENIIDESGMPKERFSAEFPKEGPSILRIQQVVRGDSAAYFCASSPYQDSNEKLFFGSGTQLSVL.

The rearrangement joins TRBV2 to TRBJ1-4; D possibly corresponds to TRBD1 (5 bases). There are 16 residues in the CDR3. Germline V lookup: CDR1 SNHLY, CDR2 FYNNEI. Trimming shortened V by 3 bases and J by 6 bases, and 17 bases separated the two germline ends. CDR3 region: CASSDRATGQDEKLFF. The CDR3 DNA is TGTGCCAGCAGTGACAGGGCCACCGGGCAAGATGAAAAACTGTTTTTT. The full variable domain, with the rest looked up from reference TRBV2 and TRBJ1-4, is EPEVTQTPSHQVTQMGQEVILRCVPISNHLYFYWYRQILGQKVEFLVSFYNNEISEKSEIFDDQFSVERPDGSNFTLKIRSTKLEDSAMYFCASSDRATGQDEKLFFGSGTQLSVL.

CDR3 nucleotide sequence: TGTGCCAGCAGCTCTGGGACAGTCTATGGCTACACCTTC. Amino acid sequence: CASSSGTVYGYTF. The chain carries TRBV5-8 and TRBJ1-2; TRBD1 matches 7 bases. The CDR3 is 13 amino acids. CDR1 is SGHTS and CDR2 is YDEGEE in the germline V gene. The V gene end was trimmed by 3 bases and the J gene end by 4 bases; junction bases not matched to a gene: 3.

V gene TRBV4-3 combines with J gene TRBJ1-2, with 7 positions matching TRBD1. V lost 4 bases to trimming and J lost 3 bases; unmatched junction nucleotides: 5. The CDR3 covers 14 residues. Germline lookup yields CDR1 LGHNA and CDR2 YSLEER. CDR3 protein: CASSLSRGDYGYTF. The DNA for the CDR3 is TGCGCCAGCAGCCTTTCCAGGGGGGACTATGGCTACACCTTC.

CDR3 bases: TGTGCCATCAGTGAGACCATGCAGGGAGGACAGCCCCAGCATTTT. This gives the protein CAISETMQGGQPQHF. The V and J genes are TRBV10-3 and TRBJ1-5, with a possible D match to TRBD1 (5 bases). V lost 2 bases, J lost 7 bases, and 15 bases lay in between. The CDR3 consists of 15 residues. Per the germline V gene, CDR1 is ENHRY and CDR2 is SYGVKD.

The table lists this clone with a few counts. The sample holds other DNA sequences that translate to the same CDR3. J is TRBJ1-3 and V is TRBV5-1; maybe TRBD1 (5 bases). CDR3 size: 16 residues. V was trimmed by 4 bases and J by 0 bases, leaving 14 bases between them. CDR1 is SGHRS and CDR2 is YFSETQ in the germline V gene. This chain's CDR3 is CASSPGGESSGNTIYF. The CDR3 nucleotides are TGCGCCAGCAGCCCTGGAGGGGAGAGCTCTGGAAACACCATATATTTT.